This T cell receptor (beta chain) is from a study of cytomegalovirus exposure and HLA in healthy donors. PCR employed 60 Vbeta and 13 Jbeta primers. Only in-frame clones appear in the TCRdb table, and some are missing; sequencing was by immunoSEQ multiplex PCR. Of 170,000 or so clones listed, 84% were seen once; the top ten hold around 5%. Study outcomes and limitations: It was reportedly the case that the classifier diagnosed cytomegalovirus status with high specificity and sensitivity. Most TCR beta V segments were productive about 90% or about 30% of the time in an earlier analysis.

Remarks on this clone: Its antigen is unidentified. Additional DNA sequences in this sample encode the identical CDR3.

Germline CDR1 KGHSH, CDR2 LQKENI. The CDR3 contains 14 residues. Trimming at V came to 6 bases and at J to 5 bases, leaving 3 bases not matched to a gene. The V call is TRBV18, the J call TRBJ1-6, with 8 bases fitting TRBD1. Source material: PBMCs. This clonotype originated in a girl between 5 and 17 years old in good health and CMV-seropositive. Written as DNA, the CDR3 is TGTGCCAGCTCTCAGGACAGGGATAATTCACCCCTCCACTTT. Translating it yields CASSQDRDNSPLHF.